Presented here are 17 T cell receptor beta chains from one specimen sequenced in a study of beta chain features in type 1 diabetes. cDNA synthesis used the whole RNA isolate, giving expressed TCRB sequences. TCRdb's copy holds only in-frame clones and misses some; the assay was immunoSEQ multiplex PCR. The sample has 200,000 to 250,000 clones; roughly a tenth are singletons. The sample taken for sequencing was central memory CD4+ T cells from blood. Receptor source: a man aged 18 to 29 in good health.

This clone was seen a few times. This sequence may be a read error, since a much larger clone differs from it by one base. Different DNA sequences within this sample yield the same CDR3. This rearrangement joins TRBV7-2 to TRBJ2-1; D unresolved. V was cut by 3 bases and J by 2 bases, with 5 bases left in between. The CDR3 spans 13 residues. CDR1 and CDR2 (germline): SGHTA, FQGNSA. CDR3 loop: CASSLGTYNEQFF. Written as DNA, the CDR3 is TGTGCCAGCAGCTTGGGGACCTACAATGAGCAGTTCTTC.

The chain couples TRBV6-6 to TRBJ2-1, with 10 bases identical to TRBD2. The V gene's germline CDR1 is MNHNY and CDR2 SVGAGI (reference sequence). This CDR3 is built from 15 residues. The junction had 6 bases not matched to a gene; V was cut back by 2 bases and J by 8 bases. CDR3 region: CASSYVASGSYEQFF. The CDR3 DNA follows: TGTGCCAGCAGTTACGTGGCTAGCGGGAGCTATGAGCAGTTCTTC.

This clone was picked up many times. The sample has other DNA sequences that encode this CDR3 too. The chain uses TRBV28 and TRBJ2-5; 10 bases align to TRBD2. Trimming at V came to 5 bases and at J to 3 bases, leaving 6 bases not matched to a gene. In germline, CDR1 is MDHEN, CDR2 SYDVKM. This CDR3 spans 15 amino acids. CDR3 sequence: CASSRPGTSEETQYF. Here the CDR3 DNA reads TGTGCCAGCAGTCGACCCGGGACTAGCGAAGAGACCCAGTACTTC.

The rearrangement joins TRBV28 to TRBJ2-7, with 9 positions matching TRBD2. This CDR3 spans 13 amino acids. The junction had 5 bases not matched to a gene; V was cut back by 5 bases and J by 6 bases. CDR1 and CDR2 (germline): MDHEN, SYDVKM. The CDR3 DNA follows: TGTGCCAGCAGTCCGGGACTAGCACCCGAGCAGTACTTC. Its protein product is CASSPGLAPEQYF. The full variable domain, rest sourced from reference TRBV28 and TRBJ2-7, is DVKVTQSSRYLVKRTGEKVFLECVQDMDHENMFWYRQDPGLGLRLIYFSYDVKMKEKGDIPEGYSVSREKKERFSLILESASTNQTSMYLCASSPGLAPEQYFGPGTRLTVT.

This chain joins TRBV12-2 and TRBJ2-7; TRBD1 is the table's D call, not checked against the DNA. TRBV12-2 is assigned pseudogene status. The CDR3 sequence is 13 residues long. The CDR3 is CASRVRVHYEQYF. As DNA, the CDR3 is TGTGCAAGTCGCGTCAGGGTCCACTACGAGCAGTACTTC.

The chain uses TRBV5-1 and TRBJ2-6; TRBD2 is a possible D gene (5 bases). Between the trimmed V and J ends, which lost 0 bases and 4 bases, there was a span of 14 bases. Germline lookup yields CDR1 SGHRS and CDR2 YFSETQ. CDR3 size: 17 residues. The CDR3 DNA reads TGCGCCAGCAGCTTGGGAGGAGTAGCGTTAGGGGCCAACGTCCTGACTTTC. Protein: CASSLGGVALGANVLTF.

This clone has at least ten counts. The CDR3 loop reads CASSRRQEAEVYSYEQYF. CDR3 nucleotide sequence: TGTGCCAGCTCACGCCGACAGGAGGCCGAGGTGTACTCCTACGAGCAGTACTTC. The chain has TRBV18 and TRBJ2-7; D perhaps matches TRBD1 (6 bases). The V gene lost 4 bases and the J gene lost 0 bases, with 22 bases spanning the gap. Germline V lookup: CDR1 KGHSH, CDR2 LQKENI. The CDR3 loop spans 18 amino acids.

This clone was seen more than once but under ten times. J is TRBJ1-1 and V is TRBV5-6; TRBD1 agrees at 8 bases. V was clipped by 4 bases and J by 1 base; unmatched bases: 6. Germline V CDR1 and CDR2: SGHDT, YYEEEE. This CDR3 is 15 amino acids long. The CDR3 region has the DNA TGTGCCAGCAGCCCCGGGACAGGATCGAACACTGAAGCTTTCTTT. Translated: CASSPGTGSNTEAFF. The whole variable domain, filled in from reference TRBV5-6 and TRBJ1-1, reads DAGVTQSPTHLIKTRGQQVTLRCSPKSGHDTVSWYQQALGQGPQFIFQYYEEEERQRGNFPDRFSGHQFPNYSSELNVNALLLGDSALYLCASSPGTGSNTEAFFGQGTRLTVV.

The rearrangement joins TRBV10-3 to TRBJ2-7; possible D gene TRBD1, 5 bases. The CDR3 contains 13 residues. Trimming shortened V by 3 bases and J by 6 bases, and 12 bases separated the two germline ends. Germline-derived CDR1 and CDR2 are ENHRY and SYGVKD. The CDR3 is CAISDRVPGEQYF. CDR3 in DNA: TGTGCCATCAGTGACAGGGTCCCCGGCGAGCAGTACTTC.

This clone was counted between two and nine times. The rearrangement joins TRBV7-2 to TRBJ2-4; D gene ambiguous. Germline V gene sequence: CDR1 SGHTA, CDR2 FQGNSA. The CDR3 is 15 amino acids. V lost 4 bases to trimming and J lost 1 base, with 11 bases between them. CDR3 sequence (DNA): TGTGCCAGCAGCTCCCGAAGAGCGGCCAAAAACATTCAGTACTTC. This translates into CASSSRRAAKNIQYF.

In its sample, this clone was seen a few times. CDR3: CASSKTGLAGAEQFF. The CDR3 DNA is TGTGCCAGCAGTAAAACGGGACTAGCGGGAGCTGAGCAGTTCTTC. The J gene is TRBJ2-1, the V gene TRBV6-5; 14 nucleotides line up with TRBD2. This CDR3 has 15 amino acids. The V gene's germline CDR1 is MNHEY and CDR2 SVGAGI. V lost 5 bases, J lost 9 bases, and 6 bases stayed unmatched.

The chain recombines TRBV18 with TRBJ2-1; 8 bases align to TRBD2. CDR1 and CDR2 from the germline V gene are KGHSH and LQKENI. Unmatched junction bases numbered 3, after V lost 6 bases and J lost 2 bases. The CDR3 has 14 amino acids. The CDR3 DNA sequence: TGTGCCAGCTCTCCGGGACTAGCCTACAATGAGCAGTTCTTC. This gives the protein CASSPGLAYNEQFF.

This clone was detected only once. This sequence joins TRBV25-1 and TRBJ2-4, with 7 bases lining up with TRBD2. This CDR3 has 13 amino acids. V lost 6 bases and J lost 7; bases outside the gene matches: 6. Germline values: CDR1 MGHDK, CDR2 SYGVNS. CDR3 sequence: CASRGQTSNIQYF. Here the CDR3 DNA reads TGTGCCAGCAGGGGGCAGACTAGCAACATTCAGTACTTC.

The table lists this clone with a few counts. This chain joins TRBV6-5 and TRBJ2-7; perhaps TRBD2 as D (6 bases). The CDR3 extends over 14 amino acids. Trimming shortened V by 2 bases and J by 4 bases, and 12 bases separated the two germline ends. The V gene's germline CDR1 is MNHEY and CDR2 SVGAGI. CDR3 coding DNA: TGTGCCAGCAGTTACGGGAGGCCCCCATACGAGCAGTACTTC. Amino acid sequence: CASSYGRPPYEQYF.

This clone was counted between two and nine times. The V and J genes are TRBV4-3 and TRBJ1-2; no clear D. CDR1 and CDR2 (germline): LGHNA, YSLEER. Trimming stripped 0 bases from V and 7 bases from J, with 12 bases between. CDR3 length equals 14 residues. In DNA form, the CDR3 reads TGCGCCAGCAGCCAAGATCGGCTGCTGGGTGGCTACACCTTC. This encodes CASSQDRLLGGYTF.

This clone was seen repeatedly, ten times or more. This sequence joins TRBV2 and TRBJ2-7; the D gene is possibly TRBD2 (6 bases). CDR3 length equals 13 residues. Germline V gene data show CDR1 as SNHLY and CDR2 as FYNNEI. The V and J ends lost 8 bases and 2 bases respectively, with 13 bases between them. The DNA of the CDR3 is TGTGCCAGCTCGCTAGCGAGAGCCTACGAGCAGTACTTC. Its translation is CASSLARAYEQYF.

This rearrangement joins TRBV7-6 to TRBJ2-1; D call uncertain. This CDR3 is built from 11 residues. V lost 5 bases and J lost 5, with 4 bases in between. Germline lookup yields CDR1 SGHVS and CDR2 FNYEAQ. The CDR3 DNA reads as TGTGCCAGCAGCACAGACAATGAGCAGTTCTTC. Its translation: CASSTDNEQFF.